The next 13 T cell receptor beta chains were all read from a single sample in a study of CD4 T cells in relation to SARS-CoV-2 and coronaviruses. Assay: immunoSEQ multiplex PCR; the TCRdb copy retains only in-frame clones and omits some. The sample consists of approximately 64,000 clones, approximately 94% of them appearing once. The unexposed donors gave CD4+ T cells in about 2011-2019, prior to COVID-19. The specimen was naive CD4+ T cells from PBMCs. Sample subset: naive CD4+ T cells isolated by negative enrichment. All receptors derive from a human donor in good health.

The chain has TRBV5-1 and TRBJ2-3; D is unresolved. CDR3 length: 16 amino acids. The germline gives CDR1 SGHRS, CDR2 YFSETQ. Trimming stripped 0 bases from V and 3 bases from J, with 14 bases between. The CDR3: CASSLAVLRQTDTQYF. DNA for the CDR3: TGCGCCAGCAGCTTGGCCGTACTTAGGCAGACAGATACGCAGTATTTT.

The chain carries TRBV2 and TRBJ1-5, with a possible D match to TRBD1 (6 bases). Trimming removed 6 bases at V and 2 bases at J, with 14 bases between. The CDR3 extends over 15 amino acids. Per the germline V gene, CDR1 is SNHLY and CDR2 is FYNNEI. This CDR3 reads CASRRTASGNQPQHF. DNA of the CDR3: TGTGCCAGCAGACGGACAGCTTCTGGCAATCAGCCCCAGCATTTT.

The rearrangement joins TRBV28 to TRBJ1-1, with 9 bases identical to TRBD1. This CDR3 region has 12 residues. The J segment lost 4 bases and the V segment lost 11 bases, leaving 5 bases of the junction unmatched. The germline V gene has CDR1 MDHEN and CDR2 SYDVKM. CDR3 bases: TGTGCCGGTGGGACAGGGACCACTGAAGCTTTCTTT. Its translation is CAGGTGTTEAFF.

V usage is TRBV28 and J usage is TRBJ2-1; 11 bases agree with TRBD2. V lost 6 bases and J lost 12; bases outside the gene matches: 10. The CDR3 is 14 residues long. From germline, CDR1 is MDHEN and CDR2 SYDVKM. CDR3 nucleotide sequence: TGTGCCAGCAGACACACTAGCGGGAGCAGGGGGCAGTTCTTC. Amino acid sequence: CASRHTSGSRGQFF.

The rearrangement uses TRBV6-4 and TRBJ2-7; TRBD2 aligns across 8 bases. V gave up 10 bases and J gave up 2 bases; unmatched junction bases: 7. The CDR3 has 13 residues. CDR1 is MRHNA, CDR2 SNTAGT, per germline. This CDR3 is CANRTSPTYEQYF. The CDR3 coding sequence is TGTGCCAACCGGACTAGCCCGACCTACGAGCAGTACTTC.

The V call is TRBV30, the J call TRBJ2-7, with 15 bases identical to TRBD2. J was trimmed by 2 bases and V by 4 bases; bases with no gene match: 12. CDR3 length: 18 amino acids. In germline, CDR1 is GTSNPN, CDR2 SVGIG (reference sequence). CDR3 coding DNA: TGTGCCTGGATTAATCCCGGGACTAGCGGGAGGCGGCCCTACGAGCAGTACTTC. The encoded protein is CAWINPGTSGRRPYEQYF.

CDR3 coding DNA: TGTGCCAGCAGCTCCGGACAGGGTGGGAGGCTTATGGCTGAAGCTTTCTTT. Its translation is CASSSGQGGRLMAEAFF. The chain employs TRBV5-4 and TRBJ1-1; TRBD1 agrees at 8 bases. The trim removed 3 bases at V and 6 bases at J, leaving 16 bases unmatched. CDR3 size: 17 residues. Per the germline V gene, CDR1 is SGHNT and CDR2 is YYREEE (reference sequence).

This clone was counted between two and nine times. The chain links TRBV5-4 to TRBJ2-2, with D uncertain. V lost 6 bases to trimming and J lost 3 bases, with 6 bases between them. The CDR3 consists of 12 residues. Germline V gives CDR1 SGHNT, CDR2 YYREEE (reference sequence). Written as DNA, the CDR3 is TGTGCCAGCACGCGACACACCGGGGAGCTGTTTTTT. Encoded protein: CASTRHTGELFF.

This clone was observed a few times. V and J are TRBV18 and TRBJ1-2; no firm D call. V lost 0 bases and J lost 7, with 9 bases in between. CDR1 is KGHSH and CDR2 is LQKENI in the germline V gene. This CDR3 region has 13 residues. The CDR3 sequence: CASSPPAGPGYTF. The CDR3 nucleotides are TGTGCCAGCTCACCACCGGCAGGCCCTGGCTACACCTTC. Filled out from reference TRBV18 and TRBJ1-2, the complete variable domain reads NAGVMQNPRHLVRRRGQEARLRCSPMKGHSHVYWYRQLPEEGLKFMVYLQKENIIDESGMPKERFSAEFPKEGPSILRIQQVVRGDSAAYFCASSPPAGPGYTFGSGTRLTVV.

The chain couples TRBV19 to TRBJ1-1; D is uncertain. The CDR3 is made up of 14 amino acids. From germline, CDR1 is LNHDA and CDR2 SQIVND (reference sequence). V gave up 7 bases and J gave up 9 bases, with 21 bases separating them. The DNA of the CDR3 is TGTGCCAGTAACCCGGGTGGAAGAGGCGGCAAAGCTTTCTTT. As protein: CASNPGGRGGKAFF.

The chain employs TRBV7-2 and TRBJ2-5; either TRBD1 or TRBD2 may supply D (5 bases each). V lost 2 bases and J lost 5, with 12 bases in between. Germline V CDR1 and CDR2: SGHTA, FQGNSA. The CDR3 covers 14 residues. The CDR3 DNA sequence: TGTGCCAGCAGCTTATTTTCGGGGCGGGAGACCCAGTACTTC. It codes for CASSLFSGRETQYF.

This clone was counted a single time. The chain couples TRBV6-5 to TRBJ1-5; no clear D. The CDR3 consists of 14 residues. V lost 4 bases, J lost 4 bases, and 11 bases lay in between. The germline V gene encodes CDR1 MNHEY and CDR2 SVGAGI. The CDR3 sequence: CASSLTGLNQPQHF. The DNA of the CDR3 is TGTGCCAGCAGTTTGACGGGCTTGAATCAGCCCCAGCATTTT.

The gene calls are TRBV10-1 and TRBJ2-1, with TRBD2 matching 16 bases. After removal of 5 bases from V and 2 bases from J, the junction contained 12 bases not matched to a gene. Germline V gene lookup returns CDR1 WNHNN and CDR2 SYGVQD (reference sequence). The CDR3 contains 20 residues. CDR3 DNA sequence: TGCGCCAGCAGTAAGACCGGGACTAGCGGGAGGGCCATCCCCTACAATGAGCAGTTCTTC. This translates into CASSKTGTSGRAIPYNEQFF.